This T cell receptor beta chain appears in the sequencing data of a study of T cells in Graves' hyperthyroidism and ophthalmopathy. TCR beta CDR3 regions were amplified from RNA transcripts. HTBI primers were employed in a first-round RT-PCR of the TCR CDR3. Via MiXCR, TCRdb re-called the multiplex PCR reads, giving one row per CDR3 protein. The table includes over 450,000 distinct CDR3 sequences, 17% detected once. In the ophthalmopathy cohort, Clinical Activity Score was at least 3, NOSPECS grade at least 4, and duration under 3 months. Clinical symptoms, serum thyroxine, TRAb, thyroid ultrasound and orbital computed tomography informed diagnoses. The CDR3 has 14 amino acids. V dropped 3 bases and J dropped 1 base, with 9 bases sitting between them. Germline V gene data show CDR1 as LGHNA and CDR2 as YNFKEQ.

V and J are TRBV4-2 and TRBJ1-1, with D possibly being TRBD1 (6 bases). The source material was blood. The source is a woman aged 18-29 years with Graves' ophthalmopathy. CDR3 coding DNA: TGTGCCAGCAGCCATATCAGGGGGAACACTGAAGCTTTCTTT. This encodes CASSHIRGNTEAFF.